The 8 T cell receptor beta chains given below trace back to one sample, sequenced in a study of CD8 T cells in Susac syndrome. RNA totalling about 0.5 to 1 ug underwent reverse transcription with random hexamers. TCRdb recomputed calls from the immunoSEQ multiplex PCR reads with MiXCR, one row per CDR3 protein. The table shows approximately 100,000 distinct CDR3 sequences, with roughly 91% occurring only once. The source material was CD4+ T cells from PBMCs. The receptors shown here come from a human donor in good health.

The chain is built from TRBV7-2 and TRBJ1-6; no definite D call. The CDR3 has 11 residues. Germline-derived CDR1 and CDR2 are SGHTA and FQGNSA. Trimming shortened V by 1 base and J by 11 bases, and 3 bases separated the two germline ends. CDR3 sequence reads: CASSLGPPLHF. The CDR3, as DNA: TGTGCCAGCAGCTTAGGTCCACCCCTCCACTTT. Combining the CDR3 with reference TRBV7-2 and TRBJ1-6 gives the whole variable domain GAGVSQSPSNKVTEKGKDVELRCDPISGHTALYWYRQSLGQGLEFLIYFQGNSAPDKSGLPSDRFSAERTGGSVSTLTIQRTQQEDSAVYLCASSLGPPLHFGNGTRLTVT.

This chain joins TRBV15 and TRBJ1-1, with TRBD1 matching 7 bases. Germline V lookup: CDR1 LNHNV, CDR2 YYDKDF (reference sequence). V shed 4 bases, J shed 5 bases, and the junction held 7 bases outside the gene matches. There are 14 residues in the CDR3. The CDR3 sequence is CATSTPQGGTEAFF. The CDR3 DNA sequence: TGTGCCACCAGCACCCCTCAGGGGGGGACTGAAGCTTTCTTT.

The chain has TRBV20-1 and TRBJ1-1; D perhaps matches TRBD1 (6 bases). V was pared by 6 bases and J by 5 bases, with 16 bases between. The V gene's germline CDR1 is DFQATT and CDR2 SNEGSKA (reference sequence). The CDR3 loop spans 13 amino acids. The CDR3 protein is CSASRGDGTEAFF. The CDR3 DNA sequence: TGCAGTGCCAGTAGGGGGGACGGGACTGAAGCTTTCTTT.

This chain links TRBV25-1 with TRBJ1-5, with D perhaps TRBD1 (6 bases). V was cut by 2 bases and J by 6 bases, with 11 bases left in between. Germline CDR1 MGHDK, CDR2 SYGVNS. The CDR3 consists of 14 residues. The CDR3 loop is CASSEGGPGQPQHF. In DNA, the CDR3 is TGTGCCAGCAGTGAAGGGGGGCCGGGTCAGCCCCAGCATTTT.

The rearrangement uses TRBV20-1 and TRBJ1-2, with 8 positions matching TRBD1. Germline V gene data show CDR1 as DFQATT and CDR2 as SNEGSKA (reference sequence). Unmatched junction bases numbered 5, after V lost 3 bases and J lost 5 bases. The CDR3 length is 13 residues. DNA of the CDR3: TGCAGTGCTAGTGGGCAGGGGGCTTATGGCTACACCTTC. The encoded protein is CSASGQGAYGYTF.

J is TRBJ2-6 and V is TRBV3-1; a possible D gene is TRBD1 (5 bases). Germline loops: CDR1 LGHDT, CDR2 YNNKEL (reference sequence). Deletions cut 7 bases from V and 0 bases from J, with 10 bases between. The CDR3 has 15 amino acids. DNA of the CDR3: TGTGCCAGCACCGAAAGGGGCTCTGGGGCCAACGTCCTGACTTTC. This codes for CASTERGSGANVLTF.

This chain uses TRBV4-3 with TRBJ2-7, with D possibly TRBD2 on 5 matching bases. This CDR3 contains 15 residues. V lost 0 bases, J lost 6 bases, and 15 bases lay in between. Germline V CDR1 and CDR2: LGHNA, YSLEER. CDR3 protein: CASSQDFGTGSEQYF. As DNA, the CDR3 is TGCGCCAGCAGCCAAGACTTCGGAACGGGGTCCGAGCAGTACTTC.

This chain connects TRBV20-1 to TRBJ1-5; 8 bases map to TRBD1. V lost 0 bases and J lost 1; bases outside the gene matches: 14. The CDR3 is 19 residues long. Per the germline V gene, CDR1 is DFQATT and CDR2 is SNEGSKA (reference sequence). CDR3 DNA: TGCAGTGCTAGAGAGAGTTTGACAGGGGAACGGTTCAGCAATCAGCCCCAGCATTTT. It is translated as CSARESLTGERFSNQPQHF.